One sample yielded the 9 T cell receptor beta chains listed below, sequenced in a study of blood T cell repertoires in COVID-19. Clones were read by immunoSEQ multiplex PCR, and TCRdb kept only the in-frame ones, dropping some. The sample carries 200,000 to 250,000 clones, around 81% recorded once. Sequencing input: peripheral blood. The origin of the receptors is a man aged 25-40 years who had recovered from COVID-19.

The chain joins TRBV27 to TRBJ1-1; 9 positions agree with TRBD1. Trimming cost V 7 bases and J 4 bases; bases outside gene matches: 13. Germline lookup yields CDR1 MNHEY and CDR2 SMNVEV (reference sequence). The CDR3 loop spans 16 amino acids. The CDR3 loop reads CASTQVHRGRFTEAFF. In DNA, the CDR3 is TGTGCCAGCACCCAAGTCCACAGGGGGCGATTCACTGAAGCTTTCTTT.

The chain has TRBV6-1 and TRBJ1-2; no definite D call. Germline CDR1 is MNHNS and CDR2 is SASEGT. The CDR3 is 14 residues long. The germline V and J ends were trimmed by 3 bases and 0 bases, with 8 bases remaining between them. CDR3 residues: CASSEGPTNYGYTF. The CDR3 region has the DNA TGTGCCAGCAGTGAGGGCCCTACTAACTATGGCTACACCTTC.

This chain uses TRBV4-1 with TRBJ2-3; 8 bases line up with TRBD2. The ends lost 0 bases at V and 6 bases at J; junction bases unmatched: 11. CDR3 length: 17 residues. The germline CDR1 and CDR2 sequences are MGHRA and YSYEKL. CDR3 protein: CASSQEVGLAGPDTQYF. The CDR3 DNA follows: TGCGCCAGCAGCCAAGAAGTAGGGCTAGCGGGTCCCGATACGCAGTATTTT.

The chain recombines TRBV4-2 with TRBJ1-5; D is perhaps TRBD1 (6 bases). The CDR3 runs 17 residues. Trimming took 0 bases from V and 1 from J, leaving 13 bases between them. Looked up from germline, CDR1 is LGHNA and CDR2 is YNFKEQ. For the CDR3, the DNA is TGTGCCAGCAGCCAAGAGTCCGGGGGGGCGAGCAATCAGCCCCAGCATTTT. It is translated as CASSQESGGASNQPQHF.

This clone appeared a few times. The gene calls are TRBV7-6 and TRBJ2-1; 7 bases map to TRBD1. V lost 0 bases, J lost 7 bases, and 6 bases stayed unmatched. The CDR3 runs to 15 residues. Germline V CDR1 and CDR2: SGHVS, FNYEAQ. The CDR3 sequence is CASSLALGQVNEQFF. The CDR3 DNA is TGTGCCAGCAGCTTAGCCCTCGGACAGGTAAATGAGCAGTTCTTC.

This clone occurred a few times. J is TRBJ1-5 and V is TRBV6-5; no clear D gene. Germline V gene lookup returns CDR1 MNHEY and CDR2 SVGAGI. The CDR3 is made up of 13 amino acids. Trimming stripped 7 bases from V and 1 base from J, with 8 bases between. The CDR3 bases are TGTGCCAGCACACCACAGAGCAATCAGCCCCAGCATTTT. Translation gives CASTPQSNQPQHF.

This clone was detected once. The rearrangement uses TRBV28 and TRBJ2-1, with D tentatively TRBD2 (7 bases). Trimming took off 10 bases at V and 4 bases at J, with 20 bases between the two ends. There are 15 residues in the CDR3. CDR1 and CDR2 from the germline V gene are MDHEN and SYDVKM. This chain's CDR3 is CATRSRGGSYNEQFF. The CDR3 nucleotides read TGTGCCACCCGGTCGAGGGGGGGTTCGTACAATGAGCAGTTCTTC.

This clone has just a few counts. V gene TRBV11-2 combines with J gene TRBJ1-1; possibly TRBD1 for D (6 bases). Between the trimmed V and J ends, which lost 1 base and 6 bases, there was a span of 24 bases. The V gene's germline CDR1 is SGHAT and CDR2 FQNNGV. The CDR3 length is 18 residues. This chain's CDR3 is CASSLGGGRLSRFPEAFF. The CDR3 DNA follows: TGTGCCAGCAGCTTAGGCGGGGGGCGGTTATCTCGGTTCCCTGAAGCTTTCTTT.

The V and J genes are TRBV5-4 and TRBJ2-7; 7 bases align to TRBD1. This CDR3 has 17 residues. V was pared by 3 bases and J by 3 bases, with 15 bases of the junction left unmatched. Germline assignment: CDR1 SGHNT and CDR2 YYREEE (reference sequence). CDR3 sequence (DNA): TGTGCCAGCAGCTCCGGAGACGACAGGGAGATAATCTACGAGCAGTACGTC. It yields the protein CASSSGDDREIIYEQYV.